One and the same sample provided the 29 T cell receptor beta chains below, sequenced in a study of cytomegalovirus exposure and HLA in healthy donors (dated by TCRdb to about 2017). The receptor library was made with the immunoSEQ multiplex PCR assay. The multiplex PCR relied on a mix of 60 forward primers for TCR Vbeta segments and 13 reverse primers for TCR Jbeta segments. TCRdb re-hosts the immuneACCESS table, in-frame sequences only. Its copies lack some clones; in the studies checked, an unresolved V gene accounts for under half of them, and the cause for the rest is not known. The sample table lists more than 95,000 clones, 78% of them with a count of one. The biggest ten clones account for 1.5% to 2% of the sample. Sequencing was done on a sample of PBMCs. Receptor source: a woman in her thirties or forties in good health and CMV-seronegative.

The J gene is TRBJ2-2, the V gene TRBV9, with 14 bases lining up with TRBD2. The J segment lost 3 bases and the V segment lost 4 bases, leaving 14 bases of the junction unmatched. Germline CDR1 SGDLS, CDR2 YYNGEE. CDR3 size: 20 residues. CDR3 region: CASSHHQTSGRAWDTGELFF. DNA for the CDR3: TGTGCCAGCAGCCATCACCAGACTAGCGGGAGGGCCTGGGACACCGGGGAGCTGTTTTTT.

The chain has TRBV5-1 and TRBJ2-7; D call uncertain. V was cut by 1 base and J by 0 bases, with 5 bases left in between. CDR3 length equals 13 residues. Looked up from germline, CDR1 is SGHRS and CDR2 is YFSETQ. The CDR3 reads CASSLTTSYEQYF. CDR3 coding DNA: TGCGCCAGCAGCTTGACTACCTCCTACGAGCAGTACTTC.

The chain has TRBV27 and TRBJ2-5; 11 bases line up with TRBD2. J was trimmed by 5 bases and V by 7 bases; bases with no gene match: 6. Germline assignment: CDR1 MNHEY and CDR2 SMNVEV (reference sequence). CDR3 length: 14 residues. This CDR3 reads CASTPSGRKETQYF. CDR3 DNA: TGTGCCAGCACGCCTAGCGGGAGGAAGGAGACCCAGTACTTC.

The CDR3 sequence: CASSLDPYSNQPQHF. CDR3 DNA sequence: TGTGCCAGCAGCTTGGACCCCTACAGCAATCAGCCCCAGCATTTT. This chain connects TRBV5-4 to TRBJ1-5; D not resolved. Germline values: CDR1 SGHNT, CDR2 YYREEE (reference sequence). V lost 0 bases, J lost 1 base, and 8 bases lay in between. The CDR3 has 15 amino acids.

The chain recombines TRBV19 with TRBJ1-1; no clear D gene. Germline CDR1 LNHDA, CDR2 SQIVND (reference sequence). The CDR3 has 15 amino acids. V dropped 3 bases and J dropped 0 bases, with 11 bases sitting between them. The CDR3 nucleotides are TGTGCCAGTAGTATTGAGGGCAGGCTGAACACTGAAGCTTTCTTT. As protein: CASSIEGRLNTEAFF.

This chain connects TRBV7-2 to TRBJ1-3, with TRBD1 matching 7 bases. In germline, CDR1 is SGHTA, CDR2 FQGNSA. Losses at the gene ends were 1 base for V and 2 bases for J; bases not matched to a gene: 5. The CDR3 sequence is 16 residues long. CDR3 coding DNA: TGTGCCAGCAGCTTAGGCGACAGGGTGGCTGGAAACACCATATATTTT. This codes for CASSLGDRVAGNTIYF.

This clone was counted a single time. Sequence at one end of the junction differs from germline and may be a read error. The V gene is TRBV7-9, the J gene TRBJ2-7; 9 nucleotides match TRBD1. The CDR3 has 15 residues. Germline lookup yields CDR1 SEHNR and CDR2 FQNEAQ (reference sequence). The CDR3 is CSSSLGQGSSYEQYF. DNA of the CDR3: TGTTCCAGCAGCTTGGGACAGGGAAGCTCCTACGAGCAGTACTTC.

The CDR3 protein is CASSEAKTWGYTF. In DNA form, the CDR3 reads TGTGCCAGCAGCGAGGCCAAAACCTGGGGCTACACCTTC. The chain recombines TRBV11-2 with TRBJ1-2; D is undetermined. Germline V gene data show CDR1 as SGHAT and CDR2 as FQNNGV. V lost 5 bases, J lost 8 bases, and 15 bases lay in between. The CDR3 has 13 residues.

The J gene is TRBJ2-7, the V gene TRBV11-2; perhaps TRBD2 as D (6 bases). The V gene's germline CDR1 is SGHAT and CDR2 FQNNGV. V was clipped by 5 bases and J by 3 bases, with 14 bases between them. The CDR3 extends over 14 amino acids. The CDR3 reads CASSLGSGIYEQYF. The CDR3 DNA reads as TGTGCCAGCAGCCTCGGGAGCGGAATCTACGAGCAGTACTTC.

This clone was observed a single time. The junction departs from germline at one end; a sequencing error may be responsible. The chain employs TRBV7-9 and TRBJ2-3; D is unclear. Germline V gives CDR1 SEHNR, CDR2 FQNEAQ (reference sequence). CDR3 length equals 9 residues. CDR3 loop: CASPRYAVF. Here the CDR3 DNA reads TGTGCGTCCCCCAGATACGCAGTATTT.

The chain employs TRBV6-5 and TRBJ2-3; the D gene is possibly TRBD2 (6 bases). There are 16 residues in the CDR3. Germline CDR1 MNHEY, CDR2 SVGAGI. V lost 0 bases, J lost 4 bases, and 14 bases lay in between. The CDR3 DNA reads TGTGCCAGCAGTTACTCATGGGGGAGGAGCGCAGATACGCAGTATTTT. Translation gives CASSYSWGRSADTQYF.

V and J are TRBV15 and TRBJ2-3, with 7 bases fitting TRBD2. The CDR3 is made up of 17 amino acids. V lost 0 bases, J lost 0 bases, and 6 bases stayed unmatched. Germline lookup yields CDR1 LNHNV and CDR2 YYDKDF (reference sequence). CDR3 nucleotide sequence: TGTGCCACCAGCAGAGATAAGCGGGGATATAGCACAGATACGCAGTATTTT. This sequence encodes CATSRDKRGYSTDTQYF.

In this sample, this clone turned up a few times. This chain uses TRBV4-2 with TRBJ2-3, with TRBD1 identical over 10 bases. The CDR3 runs 19 residues. V trimming: 4 bases; J trimming: 2 bases; junction bases outside the gene matches: 15. Germline CDR1 reads LGHNA; CDR2 reads YNFKEQ. DNA of the CDR3: TGTGCCAGCAGCCGGCAGGGACAGGGGAAATTGACCTTCACAGATACGCAGTATTTT. Amino acids: CASSRQGQGKLTFTDTQYF.

Here the CDR3 reads CASSTSSGEGQFF. The CDR3 nucleotides are TGCGCCAGCAGCACCAGTAGCGGCGAGGGGCAGTTCTTC. The chain joins TRBV4-3 to TRBJ2-1; possibly TRBD2 for D (6 bases). Germline V gives CDR1 LGHNA, CDR2 YSLEER. The ends were cut back, 5 bases at V and 12 bases at J, with 17 bases in the middle. The CDR3 contains 13 residues.

The chain recombines TRBV27 with TRBJ1-2; no reliable D call. From germline, CDR1 is MNHEY and CDR2 SMNVEV (reference sequence). Trimming took off 5 bases at V and 0 bases at J, with 4 bases between the two ends. This CDR3 spans 12 amino acids. The CDR3 sequence is CASSQTNYGYTF. The CDR3 nucleotides read TGTGCCAGCAGTCAAACTAACTATGGCTACACCTTC.

The chain joins TRBV5-1 to TRBJ2-5, with 7 nucleotides matching TRBD1. The CDR3 covers 14 residues. Unmatched junction bases numbered 5, after V lost 4 bases and J lost 2 bases. CDR1 is SGHRS, CDR2 YFSETQ, per germline. For the CDR3, the DNA is TGCGCCAGCAGCAAACAGGGGCCTCAAGAGACCCAGTACTTC. Its translation is CASSKQGPQETQYF.

In this sample, this clone turned up a few times. CDR3 sequence reads: CASSYSGLAGRYF. The CDR3 DNA is TGTGCCAGCAGTTACTCGGGACTAGCGGGGAGATACTTC. The rearrangement links TRBV6-5 to TRBJ2-7; 13 bases agree with TRBD2. Looked up from germline, CDR1 is MNHEY and CDR2 is SVGAGI. After removal of 0 bases from V and 13 bases from J, the junction contained 3 bases not matched to a gene. The CDR3 loop spans 13 amino acids.

The chain uses TRBV10-2 and TRBJ2-1, with TRBD2 matching 10 bases. Germline CDR1 is WSHSY and CDR2 is SAAADI. With 8 bases clipped from V and 8 bases from J, the junction kept 6 bases outside the gene matches. The CDR3 consists of 13 residues. The CDR3 DNA sequence: TGCGCCAGCGGGCTAGCGGGAGCCCATGAGCAGTTCTTC. It yields the protein CASGLAGAHEQFF.

A word on this clone: Compared with germline, one end of the junction differs, possibly owing to a read error. The chain is built from TRBV7-9 and TRBJ2-5, with TRBD1 matching 7 bases. The CDR3 totals 17 residues. CDR1 SEHNR and CDR2 FQNEAQ come from the germline V gene (reference sequence). For the CDR3, the DNA is TGTTCCAGCAGAGGTCTGGCAGGGGGTCCCGGACAAGAGACCCAGTACTTC. Amino acids: CSSRGLAGGPGQETQYF.

The chain joins TRBV23-1 to TRBJ2-1; tentatively, D is TRBD2 (6 bases). TRBV23-1 is known as an ORF, though its function is uncertain. Trimming stripped 3 bases from V and 7 bases from J, with 13 bases between. This CDR3 comprises 14 residues. The CDR3 sequence is CASSHPGSQNEQFF. The CDR3 coding sequence is TGCGCCAGCAGTCACCCCGGGAGTCAGAATGAGCAGTTCTTC.

The J gene is TRBJ2-7, the V gene TRBV6-6, with 12 bases fitting TRBD2. There are 14 residues in the CDR3. J gave up 7 bases and V 6 bases, and 7 bases lay outside the gene matches. Per the germline V gene, CDR1 is MNHNY and CDR2 is SVGAGI (reference sequence). CDR3 in amino acids: CASSLAGGPAEQYF. In nucleotides, the CDR3 is TGTGCCAGCAGCCTAGCGGGAGGGCCGGCGGAGCAGTACTTC.

The chain carries TRBV19 and TRBJ2-2, with TRBD1 matching over 9 bases. This CDR3 is 16 amino acids long. Germline CDR1 is LNHDA and CDR2 is SQIVND (reference sequence). J lost 7 bases, V lost 6 bases, and 12 bases had no gene match. This CDR3 is CASRGGQGYFGGELFF. The CDR3 region has the DNA TGTGCCAGTAGGGGGGGACAGGGATACTTCGGCGGGGAGCTGTTTTTT.

The gene calls are TRBV18 and TRBJ1-1; D gene unclear. The CDR3 has 16 amino acids. From germline, CDR1 is KGHSH and CDR2 LQKENI. Trimming took 0 bases from V and 1 from J, leaving 12 bases between them. In DNA, the CDR3 is TGTGCCAGCTCACCACCGAGGTTGCTAGGGAACACTGAAGCTTTCTTT. Protein product: CASSPPRLLGNTEAFF.

This clone appeared once. V is TRBV9 and J is TRBJ2-7; 8 bases fit TRBD1. Germline CDR1 SGDLS, CDR2 YYNGEE. The CDR3 spans 14 residues. The J segment lost 3 bases and the V segment lost 3 bases, leaving 5 bases of the junction unmatched. CDR3 coding DNA: TGTGCCAGCAGCGCCGGGACAGGCGGCTACGAGCAGTACTTC. Residues: CASSAGTGGYEQYF.

The gene calls are TRBV29-1 and TRBJ2-2; TRBD2 might be the D (5 bases). This CDR3 contains 13 residues. V was shortened by 4 bases and J by 2 bases, with 8 bases between the two germline ends. Germline CDR1 and CDR2: SQVTM and ANQGSEA. The CDR3 spells CSVGRTNTGELFF. CDR3 DNA: TGCAGCGTTGGTAGGACTAACACCGGGGAGCTGTTTTTT.

The rearrangement joins TRBV15 to TRBJ1-5; TRBD1 matches 7 bases. The CDR3 is 17 amino acids. Losses at the gene ends were 0 bases for V and 1 base for J; bases not matched to a gene: 6. CDR1 is LNHNV and CDR2 is YYDKDF in the germline V gene (reference sequence). The CDR3 DNA reads TGTGCCACCAGCAGAGATCGTAGGGGGCGAAGCAATCAGCCCCAGCATTTT. This encodes CATSRDRRGRSNQPQHF.

This rearrangement joins TRBV28 to TRBJ1-1; TRBD1 is a possible D gene (6 bases). Looked up from germline, CDR1 is MDHEN and CDR2 is SYDVKM. This CDR3 spans 13 amino acids. Deletions cut 5 bases from V and 9 bases from J, with 16 bases between. CDR3 in DNA: TGTGCCAGCAGTCAGAATGGACAGCTACAAGCTTTCTTT. Residues: CASSQNGQLQAFF.

This clone has just one count. The chain recombines TRBV28 with TRBJ1-4; perhaps TRBD1 as D (6 bases). CDR1 and CDR2 (germline): MDHEN, SYDVKM. The V end lost 6 bases, the J end lost 1 base, and 15 bases lay between the germline ends. This CDR3 region has 16 residues. CDR3 in amino acids: CASRILQGGTNEKLFF. As DNA, the CDR3 is TGTGCCAGCAGAATATTACAGGGTGGAACTAATGAAAAACTGTTTTTT.

V gene TRBV9 combines with J gene TRBJ1-1; D is perhaps TRBD1 (6 bases). CDR1 and CDR2 (germline): SGDLS, YYNGEE. Trimming shortened V by 0 bases and J by 4 bases, and 10 bases separated the two germline ends. This CDR3 contains 14 residues. CDR3 protein: CASSVVGGLTEAFF. The DNA for the CDR3 is TGTGCCAGCAGCGTAGTGGGGGGGCTCACTGAAGCTTTCTTT.